Listed below are T cell receptor beta chains from one sample, sequenced in a study of blood T cell repertoires in COVID-19. The method was immunoSEQ multiplex PCR; TCRdb's version includes in-frame clones alone and lacks a portion of them. The sample lists approximately 75,000 clones, around 84% occurring once. Material: peripheral blood. These receptors all stem from a woman aged 45-65 years with acute or convalescent COVID-19. Each CDR3 is given with its conserved first and last residue. The D gene is left open where the match is weak. Expanded clones get a size class; other rows say once, few or many, or leave the size out.

J: TRBJ2-7; D: -; size: -; V: TRBV28; CDR3: CASSLVRDEQYF; DNA: TGTGCCAGCAGTCTCGTGCGGGACGAGCAGTACTTC
J: TRBJ2-1; D: TRBD2; size: few; V: TRBV11-2; CDR3: CASRPAGTSVYNEQFF; DNA: TGTGCCAGCAGGCCCGCCGGTACTAGCGTATACAATGAGCAGTTCTTC
J: TRBJ2-7; D: TRBD2; size: -; V: TRBV3-1/TRBV3-2; CDR3: CASSRKSSGRARREQYF; DNA: TGTGCCAGCAGCCGGAAGAGTAGCGGGAGGGCGCGAAGGGAGCAGTACTTC
J: TRBJ1-4; D: -; size: -; V: TRBV5-1; CDR3: CASSLGGLGEKLFF; DNA: TGCGCCAGCAGCTTGGGAGGGCTCGGTGAAAAACTGTTTTTT
J: TRBJ1-1; D: -; size: -; V: TRBV7-9; CDR3: CASRNPRSPEAFF; DNA: TGTGCCAGCAGGAATCCTCGGAGCCCTGAAGCTTTCTTT
J: TRBJ2-1; D: -; size: -; V: TRBV5-6; CDR3: CASSLSLENEQFF; DNA: TGTGCCAGCAGCTTGAGTTTGGAGAATGAGCAGTTCTTC
J: TRBJ2-3; D: -; size: few; V: TRBV21-1; CDR3: CASSKARTRIADTQYF; DNA: TGTGCCAGCAGCAAAGCCAGGACACGGATTGCAGATACGCAGTATTTT
J: TRBJ2-1; D: TRBD1; size: -; V: TRBV7-7; CDR3: CASSLGDRGLNEQFF; DNA: TGTGCTAGCAGCTTAGGGGACAGGGGACTCAATGAGCAGTTCTTC
J: TRBJ2-1; D: -; size: -; V: TRBV5-8; CDR3: CASSLVGRERADEQFF; DNA: TGTGCCAGCAGCTTGGTGGGCAGGGAAAGGGCAGACGAGCAGTTCTTC
J: TRBJ2-6; D: -; size: -; V: TRBV19; CDR3: CASSIPRVITSGANVLTF; DNA: TGTGCCAGTAGTATACCCCGGGTCATAACCTCTGGGGCCAACGTCCTGACTTTC
J: TRBJ1-1; D: TRBD1; size: -; V: TRBV9; CDR3: CASSPRVGQGAGNTEAFF; DNA: TGTGCCAGCAGCCCCAGAGTGGGTCAGGGGGCGGGGAACACTGAAGCTTTCTTT
J: TRBJ2-2; D: TRBD1; size: -; V: TRBV6-5; CDR3: CASIQGDTGELFF; DNA: TGTGCCAGCATACAGGGGGACACCGGGGAGCTGTTTTTT
J: TRBJ2-5; D: -; size: -; V: TRBV19; CDR3: CASSIRETQYF; DNA: TGTGCCAGTAGTATTCGGGAGACCCAGTACTTC
J: TRBJ1-6; D: TRBD1; size: -; V: TRBV2; CDR3: CASSEGDRGYSPLHF; DNA: TGTGCCAGCAGTGAAGGTGACAGGGGATATTCACCCCTCCACTTT
J: TRBJ1-2; D: -; size: -; V: TRBV6-4; CDR3: CASSVDGGSYGYTF; DNA: TGTGCCAGCAGTGTGGACGGAGGTTCATATGGCTACACCTTC
J: TRBJ2-7; D: -; size: -; V: TRBV7-8; CDR3: CASSSVAVSSYEQYF; DNA: TGTGCCAGCAGCAGTGTAGCGGTGAGCTCCTACGAGCAGTACTTC
J: TRBJ2-5; D: -; size: -; V: TRBV18; CDR3: CASSDNSGERETQYF; DNA: TGTGCCAGCTCTGATAATTCAGGGGAAAGAGAGACCCAGTACTTC
J: TRBJ1-1; D: TRBD1; size: -; V: TRBV6-5; CDR3: CASSYSDRGTEAFF; DNA: TGTGCCAGCAGTTACTCGGACAGGGGCACTGAAGCTTTCTTT
J: TRBJ2-7; D: -; size: once; V: TRBV13; CDR3: CASSLDREDEQYF; DNA: TGTGCCAGCAGCCTCGACAGGGAGGACGAGCAGTACTTC
J: TRBJ1-5; D: TRBD1; size: many; V: TRBV6-5; CDR3: CASRRDRNQPQHF; DNA: TGTGCCAGCAGAAGGGACAGAAATCAGCCCCAGCATTTT
J: TRBJ1-6; D: -; size: few; V: TRBV18; CDR3: CASSPPTGRHSPLHF; DNA: TGTGCCAGCTCACCACCGACCGGGAGGCACTCACCCCTCCACTTT
J: TRBJ1-6; D: -; size: -; V: TRBV6-2/TRBV6-3; CDR3: CASSYVQGYNSPLHF; DNA: TGTGCCAGCAGTTACGTCCAGGGGTATAATTCACCCCTCCACTTT
J: TRBJ2-1; D: -; size: -; V: TRBV7-7; CDR3: CASSPNAGVGEQFF; DNA: TGTGCCAGCAGCCCGAACGCGGGTGTCGGTGAGCAGTTCTTC
J: TRBJ2-7; D: -; size: -; V: TRBV9; CDR3: CASSVRDTDYEQYF; DNA: TGTGCCAGCAGCGTACGGGACACAGACTACGAGCAGTACTTC